Each of the 29 T cell receptor beta chains below was sequenced from the same sample in a study of cytomegalovirus exposure and HLA in healthy donors. With 60 Vbeta and 13 Jbeta primers, the PCR was carried out. The method was immunoSEQ multiplex PCR; TCRdb's version includes in-frame clones alone and lacks a portion of them. The sample shows roughly 150,000 clones, more than 80% of them seen only once. Sequences were obtained from PBMCs. These receptors were taken from a male donor in good health and CMV-seronegative.

Concerning this clone itself: Other DNA variants within this sample encode the same CDR3. The rearrangement joins TRBV7-9 to TRBJ2-5, with 9 bases identical to TRBD1. This CDR3 contains 16 residues. Germline V gene lookup returns CDR1 SEHNR and CDR2 FQNEAQ (reference sequence). The J segment lost 5 bases and the V segment lost 3 bases, leaving 10 bases of the junction unmatched. The CDR3 DNA follows: TGTGCCAGCAGCTTGGCGACAGGACAGGGGCGTGAGACCCAGTACTTC. Translating it yields CASSLATGQGRETQYF.

This clone occurred a few times. The chain links TRBV29-1 to TRBJ1-1; TRBD1 might be the D (5 bases). The V gene lost 1 base and the J gene lost 6 bases, with 9 bases spanning the gap. The germline V gene has CDR1 SQVTM and CDR2 ANQGSEA. The CDR3 has 12 residues. In DNA, the CDR3 is TGCAGCGTTGAAGGGGGGGGTCCTGAAGCTTTCTTT. Translated: CSVEGGGPEAFF.

In this sample, this clone turned up a few times. The gene calls are TRBV6-5 and TRBJ1-1; weak D call: TRBD1 (6 bases). Trimming removed 5 bases at V and 5 bases at J, with 12 bases between. The CDR3 contains 13 residues. Germline V gene lookup returns CDR1 MNHEY and CDR2 SVGAGI. The CDR3: CASSRGGGTEAFF. The DNA for the CDR3 is TGTGCCAGCAGTCGAGGGGGGGGGACTGAAGCTTTCTTT.

This sequence joins TRBV9 and TRBJ1-3; 9 positions agree with TRBD1. The junction had 11 bases not matched to a gene; V was cut back by 2 bases and J by 2 bases. Germline V gene sequence: CDR1 SGDLS, CDR2 YYNGEE. This CDR3 is built from 18 residues. CDR3 region: CASSVAGQGSIAGNTIYF. CDR3 DNA sequence: TGTGCCAGCAGCGTGGCGGGACAGGGTTCTATTGCTGGAAACACCATATATTTT.

As for this clone: Mismatch with germline at one junction end may stem from a read error. This chain links TRBV7-9 with TRBJ1-6; possibly TRBD1 for D (5 bases). This CDR3 contains 15 residues. Germline V CDR1 and CDR2: SEHNR, FQNEAQ (reference sequence). CDR3 nucleotides: TGTTCCAGCAGCTTATCGGGGGAAGGTAATTCACCCCTCCACTTT. This encodes CSSSLSGEGNSPLHF.

The rearrangement links TRBV4-1 to TRBJ1-1; no firm D call. This CDR3 has 14 amino acids. The germline CDR1 and CDR2 sequences are MGHRA and YSYEKL. The V and J ends lost 4 bases and 1 base respectively, with 10 bases between them. CDR3 coding DNA: TGCGCCAGCAGCCCCCGACGGGAGAACACTGAAGCTTTCTTT. Translated, it gives CASSPRRENTEAFF.

This sequence joins TRBV7-3 and TRBJ2-2; D is possibly TRBD1 (7 bases). The V and J ends lost 1 base and 5 bases respectively, with 23 bases between them. The CDR3 is made up of 19 amino acids. Looked up from germline, CDR1 is SGHTA and CDR2 is FQGTGA. CDR3 sequence reads: CASSLNAPGGTASTGELFF. The CDR3 coding sequence is TGTGCCAGCAGCTTAAATGCCCCTGGGGGGACAGCTTCGACCGGGGAGCTGTTTTTT.

Only one count was recorded for this clone. The gene calls are TRBV27 and TRBJ1-2; maybe TRBD1 (5 bases). Germline-derived CDR1 and CDR2 are MNHEY and SMNVEV (reference sequence). This CDR3 spans 14 amino acids. V was pared by 5 bases and J by 0 bases, with 10 bases between. CDR3: CASSPRTPNYGYTF. CDR3 coding DNA: TGTGCCAGCAGTCCCCGGACACCTAACTATGGCTACACCTTC.

This clone was observed a few times. The J gene is TRBJ2-7, the V gene TRBV15; 7 bases line up with TRBD2. With V trimmed by 0 bases and J by 7 bases, 6 bases remained unmatched. Germline V gives CDR1 LNHNV, CDR2 YYDKDF (reference sequence). The CDR3 spans 14 residues. The CDR3 sequence: CATSREGRVGEQYF. The CDR3 coding sequence is TGTGCCACCAGCAGAGAGGGGAGGGTGGGAGAGCAGTACTTC.

Only a few counts were recorded for this clone. V gene TRBV5-1 combines with J gene TRBJ1-1, with TRBD1 matching 7 bases. V lost 0 bases to trimming and J lost 7 bases; unmatched junction nucleotides: 3. In germline, CDR1 is SGHRS, CDR2 YFSETQ. The CDR3 consists of 13 residues. The CDR3 loop reads CASSLGGQLEAFF. In nucleotides, the CDR3 is TGCGCCAGCAGCTTGGGGGGACAGCTTGAAGCTTTCTTT.

The chain employs TRBV6-6 and TRBJ2-7; 11 bases map to TRBD2. V was pared by 0 bases and J by 7 bases, with 5 bases of the junction left unmatched. The germline CDR1 and CDR2 sequences are MNHNY and SVGAGI (reference sequence). CDR3 length equals 15 residues. The CDR3 loop reads CASSYSVAGGKEQYF. As DNA, the CDR3 is TGTGCCAGCAGTTACTCGGTAGCGGGGGGGAAGGAGCAGTACTTC.

This clone is a singleton in its sample. V gene TRBV19 combines with J gene TRBJ2-2, with D possibly being TRBD2 (7 bases). V was clipped by 7 bases and J by 5 bases, with 14 bases between them. Germline loops: CDR1 LNHDA, CDR2 SQIVND (reference sequence). CDR3 length: 14 amino acids. The CDR3 region has the DNA TGTGCCAGTAAAGGGGGGGCCGGAACCGGGGAGCTGTTTTTT. Translated: CASKGGAGTGELFF.

V gene TRBV6-5 combines with J gene TRBJ2-3; weak D call: TRBD1 (5 bases). From germline, CDR1 is MNHEY and CDR2 SVGAGI. The V end was cut by 6 bases, the J end by 4 bases, with 8 bases between. The CDR3 extends over 12 amino acids. The CDR3 DNA reads as TGTGCCAGCAGCGGACACCCAGATACGCAGTATTTT. Encoded protein: CASSGHPDTQYF.

This chain links TRBV19 with TRBJ1-1; D is uncertain. CDR3 size: 12 residues. Germline assignment: CDR1 LNHDA and CDR2 SQIVND (reference sequence). V was pared by 1 base and J by 6 bases, with 6 bases between. CDR3 in DNA: TGTGCCAGTAGTATAGTTCCGTCTGAAGCTTTCTTT. Translated, it gives CASSIVPSEAFF.

The chain employs TRBV5-1 and TRBJ1-1; no definite D call. V dropped 5 bases and J dropped 5 bases, with 16 bases sitting between them. The CDR3 runs to 14 residues. CDR1 SGHRS and CDR2 YFSETQ come from the germline V gene. As DNA, the CDR3 is TGCGCCAGCAGTGGGGTAGGGAGTCTAACTGAAGCTTTCTTT. Translated, it gives CASSGVGSLTEAFF. The complete variable domain, with remaining parts taken from reference TRBV5-1 and TRBJ1-1, reads KAGVTQTPRYLIKTRGQQVTLSCSPISGHRSVSWYQQTPGQGLQFLFEYFSETQRNKGNFPGRFSGRQFSNSRSEMNVSTLELGDSALYLCASSGVGSLTEAFFGQGTRLTVV.

The V gene is TRBV5-8, the J gene TRBJ1-5, with a tentative D call TRBD1 (6 bases). The CDR3 is made up of 17 amino acids. V was cut by 4 bases and J by 0 bases, with 17 bases left in between. The germline V gene encodes CDR1 SGHTS and CDR2 YDEGEE. DNA of the CDR3: TGTGCCAGCAGCCCAAGAGGACAGCTCCATAGCAATCAGCCCCAGCATTTT. Its translation: CASSPRGQLHSNQPQHF.

The rearrangement uses TRBV19 and TRBJ2-2; the match to TRBD2 covers 15 bases. From germline, CDR1 is LNHDA and CDR2 SQIVND (reference sequence). Trimming removed 5 bases from V and 7 bases from J; junction bases left unmatched: 8. This CDR3 is 17 amino acids long. CDR3 coding DNA: TGTGCCAGTAGTCCGGGACTAGCGGGGGGCCGCGTCGGGGAGCTGTTTTTT. It translates to CASSPGLAGGRVGELFF. Complete variable domain (other parts from reference TRBV19 and TRBJ2-2): DGGITQSPKYLFRKEGQNVTLSCEQNLNHDAMYWYRQDPGQGLRLIYYSQIVNDFQKGDIAEGYSVSREKKESFPLTVTSAQKNPTAFYLCASSPGLAGGRVGELFFGEGSRLTVL.

This clone was counted between two and nine times. V is TRBV5-4 and J is TRBJ2-1; TRBD1 might be the D (5 bases). The CDR3 totals 12 residues. Trimming took 4 bases from V and 10 from J, leaving 12 bases between them. CDR1 and CDR2 (germline): SGHNT, YYREEE (reference sequence). CDR3 in amino acids: CASSLTGQEQFF. The CDR3 DNA sequence: TGTGCCAGCAGCCTAACAGGCCAGGAGCAGTTCTTC.

A note on this clone: One junction end does not reproduce the germline sequence, and a read error may be involved. The rearrangement uses TRBV7-9 and TRBJ2-7; unclear D gene. The CDR3 has 16 amino acids. Germline-derived CDR1 and CDR2 are SEHNR and FQNEAQ (reference sequence). For the CDR3, the DNA is TGTTCCAGCAGCTTAGTCCCCCCACTGATCTCCTACGAGCAGTACTTC. As protein: CSSSLVPPLISYEQYF.

This rearrangement joins TRBV7-2 to TRBJ2-5; 8 bases map to TRBD1. CDR3 length equals 15 residues. Per germline, CDR1 SGHTA and CDR2 FQGNSA. The V segment lost 3 bases and the J segment 5 bases; nucleotides outside the gene matches: 8. CDR3 sequence: CASSFTGPGGETQYF. The CDR3 region has the DNA TGTGCCAGCAGCTTTACTGGGCCAGGGGGCGAGACCCAGTACTTC.

This chain uses TRBV18 with TRBJ2-7; possible D gene TRBD2, 5 bases. CDR1 KGHSH and CDR2 LQKENI come from the germline V gene. V lost 2 bases, J lost 0 bases, and 17 bases lay in between. The CDR3 sequence is 17 residues long. CDR3 sequence reads: CASSPSEGGPSSYEQYF. In nucleotides, the CDR3 is TGTGCCAGCTCACCATCTGAGGGCGGGCCAAGCTCCTACGAGCAGTACTTC.

This chain joins TRBV16 and TRBJ1-2; no definite D call. The V end lost 1 base, the J end lost 5 bases, and 11 bases lay between the germline ends. Per the germline V gene, CDR1 is KGHSY and CDR2 is FQNENV. The CDR3 extends over 14 amino acids. In DNA form, the CDR3 reads TGTGCCAGCAGCCAATATGAGGGCGGGTATGGCTACACCTTC. Protein sequence: CASSQYEGGYGYTF.

The chain links TRBV27 to TRBJ2-3, with unresolved D. V dropped 0 bases and J dropped 2 bases, with 15 bases sitting between them. This CDR3 is built from 17 residues. From germline, CDR1 is MNHEY and CDR2 SMNVEV (reference sequence). This CDR3 is CASSLSLNIAPTDTQYF. The DNA of the CDR3 is TGTGCCAGCAGTTTATCACTTAATATTGCCCCCACAGATACGCAGTATTTT.

The rearrangement uses TRBV4-1 and TRBJ2-1; a weak D match, TRBD1 (5 bases). V was shortened by 2 bases and J by 4 bases, with 12 bases between the two germline ends. The germline V gene has CDR1 MGHRA and CDR2 YSYEKL. The CDR3 totals 15 residues. The CDR3 coding sequence is TGCGCCAGCAGCCAACCAGGGCAGGGTTACAATGAGCAGTTCTTC. It specifies CASSQPGQGYNEQFF.

The CDR3 coding sequence is TGTGCCAGCAGTGGAGACAGGTACGAGCAGTACTTC. Translated: CASSGDRYEQYF. This chain joins TRBV6-1 and TRBJ2-7, with D perhaps matching TRBD1 (6 bases). The V and J ends lost 4 bases and 4 bases respectively, with 8 bases between them. This CDR3 spans 12 amino acids. CDR1 and CDR2 (germline): MNHNS, SASEGT.

This chain connects TRBV18 to TRBJ2-1; 8 nucleotides line up with TRBD1. Germline values: CDR1 KGHSH, CDR2 LQKENI. V was clipped by 5 bases and J by 9 bases; unmatched bases: 9. CDR3 length: 14 amino acids. CDR3 region: CASSETGVDREQFF. The CDR3 DNA is TGTGCCAGCTCAGAGACAGGGGTTGACCGTGAGCAGTTCTTC. The full variable domain, rest sourced from reference TRBV18 and TRBJ2-1, is NAGVMQNPRHLVRRRGQEARLRCSPMKGHSHVYWYRQLPEEGLKFMVYLQKENIIDESGMPKERFSAEFPKEGPSILRIQQVVRGDSAAYFCASSETGVDREQFFGPGTRLTVL.

A word on this clone: The junction departs from the called germline gene at one end, perhaps through a read error. The V call is TRBV19, the J call TRBJ1-2; perhaps TRBD1 as D (6 bases). The length of the CDR3 is 13 residues. Looked up from germline, CDR1 is LNHDA and CDR2 is SQIVND (reference sequence). CDR3 region: CASSISRAGGYPF. CDR3 bases: TGTGCCAGTAGTATAAGTCGGGCGGGGGGCTACCCCTTC. The full variable domain, completed using reference TRBV19 and TRBJ1-2, is DGGITQSPKYLFRKEGQNVTLSCEQNLNHDAMYWYRQDPGQGLRLIYYSQIVNDFQKGDIAEGYSVSREKKESFPLTVTSAQKNPTAFYLCASSISRAGGYPFGSGTRLTVV.

The table lists this clone with a few counts. The J gene is TRBJ1-2, the V gene TRBV4-3; no clear D. Germline V gives CDR1 LGHNA, CDR2 YSLEER. This CDR3 has 14 amino acids. V was shortened by 1 base and J by 2 bases, with 8 bases between the two germline ends. This CDR3 is CASSQGGENYGYTF. CDR3 coding DNA: TGCGCCAGCAGCCAAGGCGGGGAAAACTATGGCTACACCTTC.

The rearrangement links TRBV6-1 to TRBJ2-5; D ambiguous. Germline CDR1 reads MNHNS; CDR2 reads SASEGT. The CDR3 spans 11 residues. Trimming stripped 6 bases from V and 1 base from J, with 3 bases between. In DNA form, the CDR3 reads TGTGCCAGCAGGGCCCAAGAGACCCAGTACTTC. It yields the protein CASRAQETQYF.